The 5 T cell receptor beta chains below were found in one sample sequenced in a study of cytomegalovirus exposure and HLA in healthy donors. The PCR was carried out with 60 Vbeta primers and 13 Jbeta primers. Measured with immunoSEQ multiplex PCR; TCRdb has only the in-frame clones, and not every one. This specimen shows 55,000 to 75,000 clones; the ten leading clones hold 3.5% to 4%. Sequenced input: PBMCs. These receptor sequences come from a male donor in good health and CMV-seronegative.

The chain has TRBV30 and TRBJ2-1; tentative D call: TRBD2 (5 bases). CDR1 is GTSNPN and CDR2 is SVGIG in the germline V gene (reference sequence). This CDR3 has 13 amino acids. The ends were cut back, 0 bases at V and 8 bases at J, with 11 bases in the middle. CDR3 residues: CAWSVASSDEQFF. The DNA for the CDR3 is TGTGCCTGGAGTGTTGCTAGCTCGGATGAGCAGTTCTTC. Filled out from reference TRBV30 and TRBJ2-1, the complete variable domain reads SQTIHQWPATLVQPVGSPLSLECTVEGTSNPNLYWYRQAAGRGLQLLFYSVGIGQISSEVPQNLSASRPQDRQFILSSKKLLLSDSGFYLCAWSVASSDEQFFGPGTRLTVL.

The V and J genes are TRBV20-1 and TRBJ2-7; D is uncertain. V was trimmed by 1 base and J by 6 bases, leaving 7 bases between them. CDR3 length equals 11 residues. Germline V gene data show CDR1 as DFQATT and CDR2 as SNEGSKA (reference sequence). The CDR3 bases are TGCAGTGCTAGAGGAGCCGGCGAGCAGTACTTC. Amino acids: CSARGAGEQYF.

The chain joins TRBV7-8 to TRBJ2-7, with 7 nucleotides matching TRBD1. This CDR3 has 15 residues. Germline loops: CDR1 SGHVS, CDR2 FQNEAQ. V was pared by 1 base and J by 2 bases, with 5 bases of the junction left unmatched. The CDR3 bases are TGTGCCAGCAGCTTAGAAAGGGGGCGCCCCTACGAGCAGTACTTC. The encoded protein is CASSLERGRPYEQYF.

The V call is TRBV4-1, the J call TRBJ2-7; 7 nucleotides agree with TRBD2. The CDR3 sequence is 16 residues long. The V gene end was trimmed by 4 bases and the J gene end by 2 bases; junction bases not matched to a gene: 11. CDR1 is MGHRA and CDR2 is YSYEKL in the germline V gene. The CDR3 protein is CASSRELATIAYEQYF. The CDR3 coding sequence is TGCGCCAGCAGCCGGGAACTAGCGACCATCGCCTACGAGCAGTACTTC.

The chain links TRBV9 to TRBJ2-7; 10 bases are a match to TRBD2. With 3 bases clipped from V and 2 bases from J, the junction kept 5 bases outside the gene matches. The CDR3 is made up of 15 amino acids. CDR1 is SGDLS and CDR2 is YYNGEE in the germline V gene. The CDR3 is CASSGTSGDAYEQYF. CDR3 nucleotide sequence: TGTGCCAGCAGCGGGACTAGCGGTGACGCCTACGAGCAGTACTTC.